These 28 T cell receptor beta chains were sequenced from one sample in a study. Tregs were sorted as CD4+CD25+CD127-/low cells. Amplification of TRBV12-4/TRBJ1-2 clonotypes used adaptor-ligated barcode primers. TCRdb reprocessed the multiplex PCR reads via MiXCR and lists one record per CDR3 protein. The profile shows several hundred distinct CDR3 sequences, 5.1% of them singletons. Sample: tumor-infiltrating Tregs sorted from the breast tumor. Receptor source: a female donor with breast cancer.

This clonotype is classed as medium-sized. The chain joins TRBV12-3 or TRBV12-4 to TRBJ1-2; D not resolved. Trimming left V 6 bases short and J 7 bases short, with 15 bases between. There are 13 residues in the CDR3. DNA of the CDR3: TGTGCCAGCAGCTCCACTTTGGCGAGTGGCTACACCTTC. Protein sequence: CASSSTLASGYTF.

By its share, this clonotype is medium-sized. The chain combines TRBV12-3 or TRBV12-4 with TRBJ1-2; possibly TRBD1 for D (5 bases). V was cut by 3 bases and J by 3 bases, with 14 bases left in between. The CDR3 sequence is 15 residues long. The CDR3 reads CASSLAGISDYGYTF. The CDR3 DNA reads TGTGCCAGCAGTTTGGCAGGGATTAGTGACTATGGCTACACCTTC.

This clonotype is labeled as medium-sized (0.01 to 0.1%). CDR3 loop: CASSLRDSGRKGYTF. The DNA of the CDR3 is TGTGCCAGCAGTTTAAGGGACAGCGGCCGCAAGGGCTACACCTTC. The chain carries TRBV12-3 or TRBV12-4 and TRBJ1-2; 7 nucleotides agree with TRBD1. The CDR3 is 15 residues long. V was pared by 2 bases and J by 8 bases, with 11 bases of the junction left unmatched.

In this sample, this clonotype is large. The rearrangement joins TRBV12-3 or TRBV12-4 to TRBJ1-2; maybe TRBD1 (5 bases). The CDR3 is 13 residues long. V was clipped by 5 bases and J by 5 bases, with 12 bases between them. The CDR3 bases are TGTGCCAGCAGTGCGGGACGGACTTATGGCTACACCTTC. Translated: CASSAGRTYGYTF.

This clonotype is categorized as medium-sized. The chain carries TRBV12-3 or TRBV12-4 and TRBJ1-2; no definite D call. Deletions cut 6 bases from V and 6 bases from J, with 11 bases between. This CDR3 has 12 residues. The CDR3, as DNA: TGTGCCAGCAGGCCAGGTTTTGATGGCTACACCTTC. The encoded protein is CASRPGFDGYTF.

This clonotype qualifies as large. The J gene is TRBJ1-2, the V gene TRBV12-3 or TRBV12-4, with TRBD1 matching over 7 bases. Losses at the gene ends were 6 bases for V and 10 bases for J; bases not matched to a gene: 8. This CDR3 contains 12 residues. The CDR3 sequence is CASSRGTVTYTF. The CDR3 DNA reads TGTGCCAGCAGCCGCGGGACAGTAACCTACACCTTC.

By frequency in the sample, this clonotype is large. This chain connects TRBV12-3 or TRBV12-4 to TRBJ1-2; D gene unclear. The length of the CDR3 is 13 residues. V dropped 2 bases and J dropped 5 bases, with 9 bases sitting between them. The CDR3 sequence is CASSLYIGYGYTF. The CDR3, as DNA: TGTGCCAGCAGTTTATACATTGGGTATGGCTACACCTTC.

This clonotype is medium-sized within its sample. V gene TRBV12-3 or TRBV12-4 combines with J gene TRBJ1-2; 8 nucleotides line up with TRBD1. The CDR3 is 16 amino acids. The trim removed 7 bases at V and 8 bases at J, leaving 18 bases unmatched. The CDR3 is CASTLGTGLVLRGYTF. The CDR3 nucleotides read TGTGCCAGCACCCTAGGGACAGGCCTGGTGCTTCGGGGCTACACCTTC.

By share of the sample, this clonotype is medium-sized (0.01 to 0.1%). The rearrangement uses TRBV12-3 or TRBV12-4 and TRBJ1-2; tentative D call: TRBD1 (5 bases). V gave up 6 bases and J gave up 4 bases, with 15 bases separating them. CDR3 length: 14 amino acids. The CDR3 reads CASSGGTASYGYTF. DNA for the CDR3: TGTGCCAGCAGCGGTGGGACTGCGAGCTATGGCTACACCTTC.

This clonotype is termed large. The V gene is TRBV12-3 or TRBV12-4, the J gene TRBJ1-2, with D perhaps TRBD1 (5 bases). V lost 8 bases to trimming and J lost 4 bases, with 17 bases between them. The CDR3 runs to 14 residues. The CDR3 coding sequence is TGTGCCAGCGGGAGACAGTCTTCCCTCTATGGCTACACCTTC. Translating gives CASGRQSSLYGYTF.

By share, this clonotype ranks as medium-sized. The genes are TRBV12-3 or TRBV12-4 and TRBJ1-2; D gene unclear. The ends were cut back, 3 bases at V and 5 bases at J, with 10 bases in the middle. CDR3 length: 13 residues. CDR3 amino acids: CASSLGDFYGYTF. DNA for the CDR3: TGTGCCAGCAGTTTGGGAGACTTTTATGGCTACACCTTC.

By its share, this clonotype is medium-sized (0.01 to 0.1%). This chain connects TRBV12-3 or TRBV12-4 to TRBJ1-2; D is possibly TRBD1 (5 bases). The CDR3 sequence is 15 residues long. Trimming removed 3 bases at V and 4 bases at J, with 15 bases between. The DNA for the CDR3 is TGTGCCAGCAGTTTTAGTCCAGGGTATGCCTATGGCTACACCTTC. Translated, it gives CASSFSPGYAYGYTF.

This clonotype is deemed large. The chain employs TRBV12-3 or TRBV12-4 and TRBJ1-2; D is unresolved. The ends were cut back, 1 base at V and 4 bases at J, with 4 bases in the middle. The CDR3 totals 12 residues. DNA of the CDR3: TGTGCCAGCAGTTTAGATGGCTATGGCTACACCTTC. Translating it yields CASSLDGYGYTF.

By share of the sample, this clonotype is medium-sized. This CDR3 reads CASSSEKGYGYTF. CDR3 bases: TGTGCCAGCAGTTCTGAGAAGGGATATGGCTACACCTTC. This chain joins TRBV12-3 or TRBV12-4 and TRBJ1-2; D is unresolved. V dropped 4 bases and J dropped 5 bases, with 11 bases sitting between them. CDR3 length: 13 amino acids.

This clonotype is labeled as medium-sized. The DNA of the CDR3 is TGTGCCAGCAGTTTCGGACAGCCTCGGGGCTACACCTTC. This translates into CASSFGQPRGYTF. The V call is TRBV12-3 or TRBV12-4, the J call TRBJ1-2; perhaps TRBD1 as D (6 bases). The CDR3 has 13 amino acids. With 3 bases removed from V and 8 bases from J, the gap between germline ends came to 13 bases.

This clonotype is judged medium-sized (0.01 to 0.1%). The chain carries TRBV12-3 or TRBV12-4 and TRBJ1-2; D is undetermined. V lost 1 base and J 4 bases, leaving 7 bases between the germline ends. The CDR3 has 13 residues. The CDR3 DNA reads TGTGCCAGCAGTTTAGACAGCCTCTATGGCTACACCTTC. This sequence encodes CASSLDSLYGYTF.

This clonotype is labeled as medium-sized. The gene calls are TRBV12-3 or TRBV12-4 and TRBJ1-2; no reliable D call. The CDR3 covers 14 residues. Trimming took off 2 bases at V and 4 bases at J, with 11 bases between the two ends. The CDR3 bases are TGTGCCAGCAGTTTACCCCGGGCGGTCTATGGCTACACCTTC. This codes for CASSLPRAVYGYTF.

Relative to its sample, this clonotype is large. The J gene is TRBJ1-2, the V gene TRBV12-3 or TRBV12-4, with TRBD1 matching 7 bases. The CDR3 extends over 13 amino acids. The V and J ends lost 5 bases and 4 bases, in that order; junction bases with no gene match: 4. CDR3 amino acids: CASSGDRFYGYTF. Here the CDR3 DNA reads TGTGCCAGCAGTGGGGACAGATTCTATGGCTACACCTTC.

This clonotype is labeled as large (0.1 to 1%). The chain recombines TRBV12-3 or TRBV12-4 with TRBJ1-2, with TRBD1 as a possible D gene (6 bases). This CDR3 region has 16 residues. V shed 7 bases and J shed 0 bases, with 18 bases lying between them. The CDR3 nucleotides are TGTGCCAGCACAGTAGCTTGGAGGACAGCTAACTATGGCTACACCTTC. Its translation: CASTVAWRTANYGYTF.

In its sample, this clonotype ranks as medium-sized. The chain links TRBV12-3 or TRBV12-4 to TRBJ1-2; TRBD1 aligns across 9 bases. CDR3 length: 13 amino acids. The J segment lost 7 bases and the V segment lost 5 bases, leaving 5 bases of the junction unmatched. The CDR3 DNA follows: TGTGCCAGCAGTCGGGACAGGGAGTTTGGCTACACCTTC. Protein: CASSRDREFGYTF.

This clonotype is labeled as medium-sized. The rearrangement joins TRBV12-3 or TRBV12-4 to TRBJ1-2; D unresolved. Trimming stripped 5 bases from V and 1 base from J, with 11 bases between. The CDR3 spans 14 residues. CDR3 in amino acids: CASSPWTGNYGYTF. CDR3 bases: TGTGCCAGCAGTCCATGGACGGGTAACTATGGCTACACCTTC.

The CDR3 DNA follows: TGTGCCAGCAGTCGGGAGGGGTATGGCTACACCTTC. Its protein product is CASSREGYGYTF. This chain connects TRBV12-3 or TRBV12-4 to TRBJ1-2; a weak D match, TRBD1 (5 bases). V lost 5 bases to trimming and J lost 5 bases, with 9 bases between them. This CDR3 is 12 amino acids long.

This clonotype is labeled medium-sized. The chain couples TRBV12-3 or TRBV12-4 to TRBJ1-2, with D unclear. V was trimmed by 2 bases and J by 2 bases, leaving 6 bases between them. This CDR3 contains 13 residues. CDR3 nucleotides: TGTGCCAGCAGTTTAAATCAAAACTATGGCTACACCTTC. It is translated as CASSLNQNYGYTF.

In this sample, this clonotype is medium-sized (0.01 to 0.1%). The CDR3 DNA is TGTGCCAGCAGTTTCGAGGGAACCGGCTACACCTTC. Translating it yields CASSFEGTGYTF. This chain links TRBV12-3 or TRBV12-4 with TRBJ1-2; no definite D call. The V end was cut by 3 bases, the J end by 8 bases, with 10 bases between. This CDR3 is built from 12 residues.

The chain recombines TRBV12-3 or TRBV12-4 with TRBJ1-2; D is unresolved. The ends were cut back, 6 bases at V and 4 bases at J, with 12 bases in the middle. CDR3 length equals 13 residues. This chain's CDR3 is CASSPTAFYGYTF. CDR3 DNA sequence: TGTGCCAGCAGCCCAACGGCATTCTATGGCTACACCTTC.

By proportion, this clonotype is medium-sized (0.01 to 0.1%). The chain recombines TRBV12-3 or TRBV12-4 with TRBJ1-2; no firm D call. V was shortened by 6 bases and J by 0 bases, with 5 bases between the two germline ends. This CDR3 contains 12 residues. CDR3 sequence reads: CASRSPNYGYTF. For the CDR3, the DNA is TGTGCCAGCAGAAGTCCTAACTATGGCTACACCTTC.

By its share, this clonotype is medium-sized. The chain combines TRBV12-3 or TRBV12-4 with TRBJ1-2; tentative D call: TRBD1 (6 bases). This CDR3 contains 14 residues. The V gene lost 5 bases and the J gene lost 4 bases, with 14 bases spanning the gap. This CDR3 reads CASSGQRILYGYTF. CDR3 bases: TGTGCCAGCAGTGGACAGAGGATCCTCTATGGCTACACCTTC.

This clonotype is judged large (0.1 to 1%). The gene calls are TRBV12-3 or TRBV12-4 and TRBJ1-2; D gene unclear. The CDR3 contains 13 residues. Trimming cost V 4 bases and J 5 bases, with 11 bases left between them. CDR3 protein: CASSSEGSYGYTF. DNA of the CDR3: TGTGCCAGCAGTTCGGAAGGGTCTTATGGCTACACCTTC.